The clone carrying this TCR beta chain turned up a few times. What it binds is not known. The data were obtained in a study of metastatic and nonmetastatic thyroid tumors. Study details: Repertoires from blood and tumor or nodule tissue of malignant and benign thyroid patients were compared.

Patients underwent thyroid surgery, and none had received any treatment before it. Methods used by the authors: Using the CDR3 differences seen across clinicopathological groups, the authors built a distant-metastasis classifier for papillary thyroid cancer, which was meant to discriminate distant-metastatic patients. TCRdb reanalyzed the PCR reads via MiXCR. The V and J calls here are based on TCRdb, not the publication. The data hold around 25,000 clones, with 15% observed a single time. The CDR3 spans 15 residues. Germline V gives CDR1 MNHNS, CDR2 SASEGT. The V gene lost 8 bases and the J gene lost 4 bases, with 18 bases spanning the gap. Overall study results and limits: Significantly greater TCR beta diversity was reportedly found in malignant thyroid tumors than in benign nodules (in blood and tumor).

The V gene is TRBV6-1, the J gene TRBJ2-1; possibly TRBD1 for D (5 bases). This TCR was sampled from a female donor with papillary thyroid cancer or a benign thyroid nodule (not recorded which). Some clones in this sample may be carry-over from other donors' samples. Input material: blood. The DNA of the CDR3 is TGTGCCAGCGACGATGGCAGGGCTACTTACAATGAGCAGTTCTTC. It codes for CASDDGRATYNEQFF.